These 30 T cell receptor beta chains were all obtained from the same sample, sequenced in a study of T-cell memory formation after mild COVID-19. TCRdb used MiXCR to reprocess the 5' RACE reads, holding one entry per CDR3 protein. The profile shows a few hundred thousand distinct CDR3 sequences, roughly 15% of them singletons. Sequencing was performed on PBMCs or a T cell subset sorted from them (not recorded which). The receptors shown here come from a man younger than 35 who had mild COVID-19 (a few samples of this study predate the infection). Cell type and time point are not known.

This clonotype was seen only a few times. This rearrangement joins TRBV5-1 to TRBJ2-5; the D is unclear. Deletions cut 0 bases from V and 5 bases from J, with 14 bases between. The CDR3 sequence is 15 residues long. Germline V gene data show CDR1 as SGHRS and CDR2 as YFSETQ. The CDR3, as DNA: TGCGCCAGCAGCTTGGTGGGCGCCGGTGATGAGACCCAGTACTTC. Translation gives CASSLVGAGDETQYF.

This clonotype was seen only a few times. The rearrangement joins TRBV12-3 or TRBV12-4 to TRBJ1-1, with D unresolved. The V end was cut by 5 bases, the J end by 2 bases, with 6 bases between. The CDR3 length is 12 residues. Here the CDR3 reads CASSAYNTEAFF. CDR3 in DNA: TGTGCCAGCAGTGCTTATAACACTGAAGCTTTCTTT.

The V call is TRBV9, the J call TRBJ1-1; D not certain. V dropped 6 bases and J dropped 1 base, with 10 bases sitting between them. The CDR3 has 13 amino acids. From germline, CDR1 is SGDLS and CDR2 YYNGEE. This CDR3 reads CASNAWGNTEAFF. The CDR3 nucleotides read TGTGCCAGCAACGCCTGGGGGAACACTGAAGCTTTCTTT.

V and J are TRBV7-8 and TRBJ2-7; either TRBD1 or TRBD2 may fit D (6 bases each). Germline V gives CDR1 SGHVS, CDR2 FQNEAQ. V lost 7 bases and J 3 bases, leaving 16 bases between the germline ends. The CDR3 has 14 residues. CDR3 loop: CASTSERGVYEQYF. CDR3 bases: TGTGCCAGCACCTCTGAAAGGGGGGTCTACGAGCAGTACTTC.

The chain employs TRBV7-6 and TRBJ1-1, with 7 bases fitting TRBD1. Germline V lookup: CDR1 SGHVS, CDR2 FNYEAQ. Trimming removed 0 bases from V and 6 bases from J; junction bases left unmatched: 10. CDR3 length: 16 amino acids. CDR3 coding DNA: TGTGCCAGCAGCTTAGCCCGATCCCCCCAGGGGGCTGAAGCTTTCTTT. Its protein product is CASSLARSPQGAEAFF.

This clonotype was counted a few times. The gene calls are TRBV7-6 and TRBJ2-5; 7 bases match TRBD2. Germline values: CDR1 SGHVS, CDR2 FNYEAQ. J lost 4 bases, V lost 5 bases, and 4 bases had no gene match. CDR3 length equals 13 residues. The CDR3 sequence is CASSRWGGETQYF. The CDR3, as DNA: TGTGCCAGCAGCCGTTGGGGGGGAGAGACCCAGTACTTC.

This clonotype was seen more than once but under ten times. The gene calls are TRBV7-9 and TRBJ2-4; perhaps TRBD1 as D (6 bases). The CDR3 length is 12 residues. In germline, CDR1 is SEHNR, CDR2 FQNEAQ (reference sequence). The germline V and J ends were trimmed by 3 bases and 11 bases, with 11 bases remaining between them. The CDR3 DNA follows: TGTGCCAGCAGCTTCTTACAGGGACTTCAGTACTTC. Amino acids: CASSFLQGLQYF. Full variable domain (remainder filled in from reference TRBV7-9 and TRBJ2-4): DTGVSQNPRHKITKRGQNVTFRCDPISEHNRLYWYRQTLGQGPEFLTYFQNEAQLEKSRLLSDRFSAERPKGSFSTLEIQRTEQGDSAMYLCASSFLQGLQYFGAGTRLSVL.

This clonotype has more than one count but fewer than ten. This chain connects TRBV7-3 to TRBJ1-5; D is unclear. This CDR3 contains 11 residues. The germline gives CDR1 SGHTA, CDR2 FQGTGA. V lost 1 base and J 6 bases, leaving 1 base between the germline ends. The CDR3 spells CASSLSQPQHF. For the CDR3, the DNA is TGTGCCAGCAGCTTAAGTCAGCCCCAGCATTTT.

This clonotype has only a few counts. The V call is TRBV30, the J call TRBJ1-1; D gene unclear. This CDR3 comprises 11 residues. The germline CDR1 and CDR2 sequences are GTSNPN and SVGIG (reference sequence). CDR3: CACHRNTEAFF. For the CDR3, the DNA is TGTGCTTGTCACCGGAACACTGAAGCTTTCTTT.

This chain uses TRBV7-2 with TRBJ2-3, with 10 bases lining up with TRBD1. This CDR3 has 16 amino acids. Trimming removed 3 bases from V and 3 bases from J; junction bases left unmatched: 6. CDR1 is SGHTA, CDR2 FQGNSA, per germline. CDR3 protein: CASSFAGTGVTDTQYF. The CDR3 DNA is TGTGCCAGCAGCTTCGCCGGGACAGGGGTGACAGATACGCAGTATTTT.

The gene calls are TRBV20-1 and TRBJ2-7, with TRBD2 as a possible D gene (6 bases). The germline gives CDR1 DFQATT, CDR2 SNEGSKA (reference sequence). The CDR3 loop spans 15 amino acids. V lost 3 bases and J 2 bases, leaving 17 bases between the germline ends. As DNA, the CDR3 is TGCAGTGCTAGGGGAGGAAGATCCGTGGCCTACGAGCAGTACTTC. Protein product: CSARGGRSVAYEQYF.

The V gene is TRBV11-2, the J gene TRBJ2-5, with TRBD1 as a possible D gene (5 bases). The CDR3 consists of 13 residues. Trimming took off 1 base at V and 9 bases at J, with 12 bases between the two ends. Germline V gives CDR1 SGHAT, CDR2 FQNNGV. CDR3 sequence: CASSLGGPRAQYF. As DNA, the CDR3 is TGTGCCAGCAGCTTAGGAGGTCCCAGGGCCCAGTACTTC.

This clonotype was seen only a few times. The rearrangement joins TRBV12-3 or TRBV12-4 to TRBJ2-6; D perhaps matches TRBD1 (5 bases). The CDR3 runs to 14 residues. The V end was cut by 7 bases, the J end by 4 bases, with 11 bases between. The CDR3 region has the DNA TGTGCCAGCAACCAGGGCTACGGGGCCAACGTCCTGACTTTC. Residues: CASNQGYGANVLTF.

The gene calls are TRBV5-1 and TRBJ2-5, with TRBD2 identical over 12 bases. This CDR3 is built from 16 residues. Trimming removed 4 bases from V and 2 bases from J; junction bases left unmatched: 6. CDR1 is SGHRS and CDR2 is YFSETQ in the germline V gene. The CDR3 spells CASSPGLAGQQETQYF. CDR3 coding DNA: TGCGCCAGCAGCCCAGGACTAGCGGGACAACAAGAGACCCAGTACTTC.

For the CDR3, the DNA is TGTGCCAGCTCACCTACCGGGAACACAGATACGCAGTATTTT. Translation: CASSPTGNTDTQYF. The chain links TRBV18 to TRBJ2-3, with D maybe TRBD2 (5 bases). Germline V gene sequence: CDR1 KGHSH, CDR2 LQKENI. V was pared by 3 bases and J by 2 bases, with 9 bases between. The length of the CDR3 is 14 residues.

The chain couples TRBV5-4 to TRBJ2-5, with a possible D match to TRBD2 (6 bases). The CDR3 totals 13 residues. Germline-derived CDR1 and CDR2 are SGHNT and YYREEE (reference sequence). V was trimmed by 2 bases and J by 5 bases, leaving 10 bases between them. Here the CDR3 reads CASSFTSFETQYF. Written as DNA, the CDR3 is TGTGCCAGCAGCTTTACTAGCTTCGAGACCCAGTACTTC.

The CDR3 reads CASSYRDPNEKLFF. The CDR3 DNA reads as TGTGCCAGCAGCTACAGGGATCCTAATGAAAAACTGTTTTTT. This chain uses TRBV6-6 with TRBJ1-4; possibly TRBD1 for D (6 bases). The CDR3 is 14 amino acids. Germline V gives CDR1 MNHNY, CDR2 SVGAGI (reference sequence). Trimming removed 6 bases from V and 3 bases from J, with 11 bases in between.

The V and J genes are TRBV12-3 or TRBV12-4 and TRBJ1-1; 8 nucleotides align to TRBD1. V lost 5 bases to trimming and J lost 5 bases; unmatched junction nucleotides: 13. The CDR3 has 16 residues. The CDR3 loop is CASSAGQGVGPTEAFF. The CDR3 DNA reads TGTGCCAGCAGTGCCGGACAGGGCGTAGGTCCAACTGAAGCTTTCTTT.

This chain links TRBV9 with TRBJ1-1, with D perhaps TRBD1 (5 bases). The germline V gene encodes CDR1 SGDLS and CDR2 YYNGEE. This CDR3 contains 15 residues. Trimming removed 3 bases at V and 3 bases at J, with 15 bases between. CDR3 amino acids: CASSADSYAHTEAFF. CDR3 DNA sequence: TGTGCCAGCAGCGCCGACAGTTATGCTCACACTGAAGCTTTCTTT.

This chain connects TRBV5-5 to TRBJ2-7; possibly TRBD2 for D (6 bases). CDR3 length: 15 amino acids. Between the trimmed V and J ends, which lost 0 bases and 3 bases, there was a span of 13 bases. Germline CDR1 is SGHKS and CDR2 is YYEKEE (reference sequence). The DNA for the CDR3 is TGTGCCAGCAGCTTGGACCCGGGACTTATCTACGAGCAGTACTTC. This gives the protein CASSLDPGLIYEQYF.

The chain links TRBV7-9 to TRBJ2-7, with D perhaps assigned TRBD1 or TRBD2 (5 bases each). Germline V gene lookup returns CDR1 SEHNR and CDR2 FQNEAQ (reference sequence). The CDR3 runs 16 residues. V was shortened by 4 bases and J by 0 bases, with 16 bases between the two germline ends. The CDR3 DNA reads as TGTGCCAGCAGCTCCCGGGTCCCTGGGGGCTCCTACGAGCAGTACTTC. It codes for CASSSRVPGGSYEQYF.

This clonotype was found many times. The chain recombines TRBV7-8 with TRBJ1-6; unclear D gene. The CDR3 has 18 amino acids. Germline CDR1 and CDR2: SGHVS and FQNEAQ. V dropped 5 bases and J dropped 0 bases, with 17 bases sitting between them. This CDR3 reads CASSNPITESSYNSPLHF. The CDR3 nucleotides read TGTGCCAGCAGCAATCCCATTACCGAGAGCTCCTATAATTCACCCCTCCACTTT.

The chain employs TRBV6-2 or TRBV6-3 and TRBJ1-2; TRBD1 matches 7 bases. CDR1 and CDR2 from the germline V gene are MNHEY and SVGEGT. V lost 6 bases to trimming and J lost 0 bases; unmatched junction nucleotides: 4. The CDR3 sequence is 14 residues long. CDR3 DNA sequence: TGTGCCAGCAGGCACAGGGGAGCTAACTATGGCTACACCTTC. Its translation is CASRHRGANYGYTF.

The chain recombines TRBV12-3 or TRBV12-4 with TRBJ2-1, with 9 bases identical to TRBD1. This CDR3 contains 14 residues. The J segment lost 7 bases and the V segment lost 7 bases, leaving 8 bases of the junction unmatched. The DNA for the CDR3 is TGTGCCAGCACCAGGACAGGGGATGGGAATGAGCAGTTCTTC. Protein: CASTRTGDGNEQFF.

This clonotype was seen only a few times. V usage is TRBV5-1 and J usage is TRBJ2-2, with TRBD2 as a possible D gene (6 bases). This CDR3 is 17 amino acids long. The ends were cut back, 1 base at V and 1 base at J, with 14 bases in the middle. Germline CDR1 and CDR2: SGHRS and YFSETQ. The CDR3 loop is CASSLHPGELNTGELFF. CDR3 nucleotides: TGCGCCAGCAGCTTGCATCCGGGGGAGCTGAACACCGGGGAGCTGTTTTTT.

This chain connects TRBV27 to TRBJ1-5; 7 bases are a match to TRBD1. Germline loops: CDR1 MNHEY, CDR2 SMNVEV (reference sequence). The V gene end was trimmed by 3 bases and the J gene end by 6 bases; junction bases not matched to a gene: 5. The CDR3 has 14 residues. CDR3 protein: CASSLTGSSQPQHF. CDR3 coding DNA: TGTGCCAGCAGTTTGACAGGGTCCAGTCAGCCCCAGCATTTT.

The genes are TRBV19 and TRBJ1-5, with a tentative D call TRBD1 (6 bases). The CDR3 consists of 13 residues. V lost 6 bases, J lost 3 bases, and 9 bases lay in between. Per germline, CDR1 LNHDA and CDR2 SQIVND (reference sequence). The CDR3 DNA reads as TGTGCCAGTAGATGGACAGTCAATCAGCCCCAGCATTTT. Amino acid sequence: CASRWTVNQPQHF.

This clonotype was found many times. V is TRBV7-2 and J is TRBJ2-3, with D uncertain. This CDR3 spans 10 amino acids. The V end lost 8 bases, the J end lost 4 bases, and 4 bases lay between the germline ends. The germline CDR1 and CDR2 sequences are SGHTA and FQGNSA. CDR3 in DNA: TGTGCCAGCCTATCAGATACGCAGTATTTT. This codes for CASLSDTQYF.

This clonotype was seen at least ten times. V gene TRBV11-1 combines with J gene TRBJ2-7, with D possibly TRBD1 on 6 matching bases. This CDR3 comprises 15 residues. Germline CDR1 and CDR2: SGHAT and FQDESV (reference sequence). V lost 2 bases and J 3 bases, leaving 14 bases between the germline ends. CDR3 nucleotide sequence: TGTGCCAGCAGCTTATTCACAGGGCCGTTCTACGAGCAGTACTTC. It yields the protein CASSLFTGPFYEQYF.

This chain connects TRBV24-1 to TRBJ2-1; 7 nucleotides align to TRBD2. The CDR3 is made up of 17 amino acids. Trimming removed 4 bases from V and 7 bases from J; junction bases left unmatched: 15. Germline V lookup: CDR1 KGHDR, CDR2 SFDVKD. The CDR3 spells CATSDPHSGVFRNEQFF. The CDR3, as DNA: TGTGCCACCAGTGACCCCCACAGCGGGGTTTTCCGGAATGAGCAGTTCTTC.